This entry features one T cell receptor beta chain sequence. Its antigen remains unknown. This sample was included in a study of circulating and synovial CD4+ cells in juvenile arthritis. General study points: These repertoires were less diverse than bulk blood CD4 repertoires. T cell genome counts differed by at least an order of magnitude between CPL and CD4 samples. Deeper sequencing increased measured overlap with synovial clonotypes.

With 1 base removed from V and 6 bases from J, the gap between germline ends came to 13 bases. This CDR3 contains 15 residues. The germline V gene encodes CDR1 MNHNS and CDR2 SASEGT. Sequenced samples came from active juvenile idiopathic arthritis patients. The protocol was immunoSEQ multiplex PCR, while the TCRdb copy is restricted to in-frame clones and leaves out a portion. The repertoire holds over 13,000 clones, over 80% seen once, with 3.5% to 4.5% in the top ten. V gene TRBV6-1 combines with J gene TRBJ2-4, with D possibly matching TRBD2 (6 bases). Sequenced sample: CD4+ T cells from synovial fluid. The receptor comes from a human patient with juvenile idiopathic arthritis. Some clones in this sample may be carry-over from other donors' samples. The CDR3 here is CASSEEAGGPNIQYF. CDR3 DNA sequence: TGTGCCAGCAGTGAAGAAGCGGGTGGTCCAAACATTCAGTACTTC.